This T cell receptor beta chain is from a study of cytomegalovirus exposure and HLA in healthy donors. Regarding the study as a whole: Segments of the TCR beta V type were, in most cases, productive about 87% or about 30% of the time in an earlier analysis.

In the case of this clone: Its specificity is not known.

Germline V gives CDR1 LGHNA, CDR2 YNFKEQ. This CDR3 spans 15 amino acids. Germline trimming cut 0 bases from V and 6 bases from J; bases unmatched to any gene: 6. The PCR used 60 Vbeta and 13 Jbeta primers. TCRdb's copy holds only in-frame clones and misses some; the assay was immunoSEQ multiplex PCR. The table has fewer than 200,000 clones, roughly 80% seen once. The sample was PBMCs. This sequence originates from a woman aged 18-35 years in good health and CMV-seronegative. The V gene is TRBV4-2, the J gene TRBJ2-7; 9 nucleotides align to TRBD2. The CDR3 region is CASSQDAGGSSEQYF. CDR3 sequence (DNA): TGTGCCAGCAGCCAAGATGCGGGAGGGAGTAGCGAGCAGTACTTC.